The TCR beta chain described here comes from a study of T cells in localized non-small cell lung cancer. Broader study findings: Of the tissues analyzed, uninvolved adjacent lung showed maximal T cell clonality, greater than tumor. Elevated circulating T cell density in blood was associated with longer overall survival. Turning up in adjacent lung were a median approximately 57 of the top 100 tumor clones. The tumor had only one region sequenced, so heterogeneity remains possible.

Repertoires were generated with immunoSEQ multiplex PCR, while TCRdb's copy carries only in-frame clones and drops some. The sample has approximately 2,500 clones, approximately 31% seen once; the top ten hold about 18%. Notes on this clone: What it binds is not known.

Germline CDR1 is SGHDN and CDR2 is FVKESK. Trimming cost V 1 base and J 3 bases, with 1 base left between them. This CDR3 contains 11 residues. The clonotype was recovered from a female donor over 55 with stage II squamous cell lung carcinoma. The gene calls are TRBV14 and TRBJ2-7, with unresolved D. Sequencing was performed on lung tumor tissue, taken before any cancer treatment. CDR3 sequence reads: CASSQGYEQYF. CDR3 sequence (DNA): TGTGCCAGCAGCCAAGGCTACGAGCAGTACTTC. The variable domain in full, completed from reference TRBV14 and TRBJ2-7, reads EAGVTQFPSHSVIEKGQTVTLRCDPISGHDNLYWYRRVMGKEIKFLLHFVKESKQDESGMPNNRFLAERTGGTYSTLKVQPAELEDSGVYFCASSQGYEQYFGPGTRLTVT.